The source of this T cell receptor (beta chain) is a study of T cell responses to AZD1222 COVID-19 vaccine. Looking at the study overall: Some second doses came at about 4 weeks and others at about 12 weeks; these were pooled.

Measured with immunoSEQ multiplex PCR; TCRdb has only the in-frame clones, and not every one. The table records roughly 110,000 clones, around nine tenths of them present only once. The CDR3 consists of 13 residues. V shed 4 bases and J 5 bases; nucleotides not matched to a gene: 4. Germline assignment: CDR1 LGHDT and CDR2 YNNKEL (reference sequence). Overall study findings and caveats: Just a handful of people given AZD1222 tested seropositive at baseline. White British donors predominated, females outnumbered males, and clonal diversity was possibly underestimated.

With regard to this clone: What it binds is unknown.

This clonotype was obtained from an adult in good health. This chain joins TRBV3-1 (or the pseudogene TRBV3-2) and TRBJ1-2; 7 nucleotides match TRBD1. The source was peripheral blood, collected on day 0 of AZD1222 vaccination. CDR3 residues: CASSPQGWYGYTF. In DNA, the CDR3 is TGTGCCAGCAGCCCACAGGGGTGGTATGGCTACACCTTC.